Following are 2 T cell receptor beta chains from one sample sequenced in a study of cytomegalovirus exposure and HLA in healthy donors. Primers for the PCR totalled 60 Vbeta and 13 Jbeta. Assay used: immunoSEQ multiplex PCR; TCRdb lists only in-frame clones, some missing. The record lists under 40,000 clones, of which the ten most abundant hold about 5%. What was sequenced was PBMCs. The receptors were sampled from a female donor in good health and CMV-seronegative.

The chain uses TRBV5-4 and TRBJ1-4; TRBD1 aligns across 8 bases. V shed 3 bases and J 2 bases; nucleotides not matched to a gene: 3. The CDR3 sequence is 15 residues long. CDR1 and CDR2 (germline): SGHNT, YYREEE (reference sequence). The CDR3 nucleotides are TGTGCCAGCAGCTCCAACAGGGGGACTAATGAAAAACTGTTTTTT. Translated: CASSSNRGTNEKLFF.

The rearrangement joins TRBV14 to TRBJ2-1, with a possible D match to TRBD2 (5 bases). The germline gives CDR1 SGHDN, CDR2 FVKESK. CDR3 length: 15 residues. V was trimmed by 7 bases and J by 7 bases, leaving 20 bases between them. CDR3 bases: TGTGCCAGCACCCCTTCCCGGGATCCCGGGAATGAGCAGTTCTTC. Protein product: CASTPSRDPGNEQFF.